The entry below gives a single T cell receptor (beta chain) sequence along with its context. No antigen is known for it. The use of a sample-barcoded 5' primer and a J-beta primer mix characterized a second PCR of about 7 to 12 cycles. Each CDR3 protein is one row after TCRdb ran MiXCR on the 5' RACE reads. The sample has fewer than 1 million distinct CDR3 sequences, under 45% seen once. This record comes from a study of blood T cells in healthy people across ages. The germline V gene encodes CDR1 MNHEY and CDR2 SVGEGT. This CDR3 is 15 amino acids long. The ends lost 6 bases at V and 1 base at J; junction bases unmatched: 8. Study outcomes and limitations: Diversity of TCR beta correlated strongly with naive T cell percentage. Across the age range, TCR beta diversity per million T cells fell in a roughly linear way.

Source material: blood. The origin of this receptor is a man in his fifties or sixties in good health. J is TRBJ2-5 and V is TRBV6-2 or TRBV6-3; 7 positions agree with TRBD1. This CDR3 is CASRPTRDSQETQYF. DNA of the CDR3: TGTGCCAGCAGACCGACTCGGGACAGCCAAGAGACCCAGTACTTC.